A selection of T cell receptor beta chains follows, all from one sample in a study of T cells after yellow fever vaccination. TCRdb fed the 5' RACE reads into MiXCR, producing one record per CDR3 protein. In the table there are 280,000 or so distinct CDR3 sequences, about 10% of which are singletons. Specimen: CD4+ T cells sorted from PBMCs, collected 5 days after the yellow fever booster vaccination. The receptors originated from a man aged 18 to 29 who received the YFV17D yellow fever vaccine. CDR3s include the opening cysteine and the closing phenylalanine or tryptophan. Fields, in order: CDR3 length, J gene, V gene, D gene, clone size, CDR3 DNA, CDR3 protein. A D gene is named only where the DNA matches it firmly. Rows may omit the clone size; those that give it use once, few, many or a size class.

>17|TRBJ1-5|TRBV12-3/TRBV12-4|TRBD1|few
TGTGCCAGCAGTTCTCAGACAGGGGGTTTCGTGCATCAGCCCCAGCATTTT
CASSSQTGGFVHQPQHF
>14|TRBJ2-1|TRBV6-6|TRBD2|few
TGTGCCAGCAAACCCGGACTAGCGGGGGGGCGGCCGTTCTTC
CASKPGLAGGRPFF
>15|TRBJ2-2|TRBV12-3/TRBV12-4|NA|NA
TGTGCCAGCAGTTTAGCGCAGGGCCACACCGGGGAGCTGTTTTTT
CASSLAQGHTGELFF
>18|TRBJ2-1|TRBV12-3/TRBV12-4|TRBD2|NA
TGTGCCAGCAGTCCTGGGACTAGCGGGGGCTTCTCCTACAATGAGCAGTTCTTC
CASSPGTSGGFSYNEQFF
>14|TRBJ2-3|TRBV6-1|TRBD1|few
TGTGCCAGCAGCGCACAGGGGGCTATAGATACGCAGTATTTT
CASSAQGAIDTQYF
>14|TRBJ2-2|TRBV3-1|NA|many
TGTGCCAGCAGCCCGAGGGTTCTCTCCGGGGAGCTGTTTTTT
CASSPRVLSGELFF
>14|TRBJ1-2|TRBV6-1|NA|few
TGTGCCAGCAGGTTATATACGGGGAACTATGGCTACACCTTC
CASRLYTGNYGYTF
>15|TRBJ2-3|TRBV20-1|NA|few
TGCAGTGCCAAGCATACCCACTCTAGCACAGATACGCAGTATTTT
CSAKHTHSSTDTQYF
>14|TRBJ1-2|TRBV5-1|NA|few
TGCGCCAGCAGCTCTCAGGGGTATAACTATGGCTACACCTTC
CASSSQGYNYGYTF
>15|TRBJ1-2|TRBV5-1|TRBD1|few
TGCGCCAGCAGCCGGACCGGGACAGGGGGCGATGGCTACACCTTC
CASSRTGTGGDGYTF
>16|TRBJ1-6|TRBV4-3|NA|many
TGCGCCAGCAGCCAAGAGGGCGCAGGGCTGAATTCACCCCTCCACTTT
CASSQEGAGLNSPLHF
>17|TRBJ2-3|TRBV5-1|TRBD1|many
TGCGCCAGCAGCACCCCGACAGGGGGCGGCCCTCGAGATACGCAGTATTTT
CASSTPTGGGPRDTQYF
>14|TRBJ2-1|TRBV7-2|NA|few
TGTGCCAGCAGCCCCGGACAGTCCTACAATGAGCAGTTCTTC
CASSPGQSYNEQFF
>15|TRBJ2-5|TRBV24-1|TRBD2|NA
TGTGCCACCAGTGACCCCCGGGGGGTACAAGAGACCCAGTACTTC
CATSDPRGVQETQYF
>14|TRBJ1-3|TRBV7-3|NA|NA
TGTGCCAGCAGCTTAACCTCAGCCGGAAACACCATATATTTT
CASSLTSAGNTIYF
>13|TRBJ2-7|TRBV18|NA|NA
TGTGCCAGCTCACCAACGAATGGGGACGAGCAGTACTTC
CASSPTNGDEQYF
>13|TRBJ2-2|TRBV29-1|NA|NA
TGCAGCGTTGGGAGGGGCGATCACGGGGAGCTGTTTTTT
CSVGRGDHGELFF
>17|TRBJ2-1|TRBV7-2|TRBD2|few
TGTGCCAGCAGCTTATTTGGTTTGGCTAGCGGGAACAATGAGCAGTTCTTC
CASSLFGLASGNNEQFF
>11|TRBJ2-7|TRBV29-1|NA|many
TGCAGCGTTGAGGCAGCCTACGAGCAGTACTTC
CSVEAAYEQYF
>14|TRBJ1-2|TRBV9|NA|NA
TGTGCCAGCAGCCTCAAAGCCAGGACGAAGGGCTACACCTTC
CASSLKARTKGYTF
>13|TRBJ1-2|TRBV10-3|NA|NA
TGTGCCATCAGCCTCGAGGCTAACTATGGCTACACCTTC
CAISLEANYGYTF
>14|TRBJ2-4|TRBV20-1|TRBD1|many
TGCAGTGCTAGCCCCCAGGGGGCCAGGGACATTCAGTACTTC
CSASPQGARDIQYF
>15|TRBJ2-2|TRBV7-3|NA|few
TGTGCCAGCAGCTCGGGACCCCCGGGAACCGGGGAGCTGTTTTTT
CASSSGPPGTGELFF
>11|TRBJ2-5|TRBV20-1|NA|few
TGCAGTGCTCGGGACGGAGGGGCCCAGTACTTC
CSARDGGAQYF
>13|TRBJ1-2|TRBV10-3|NA|many
TGTGCCATCAGGGGTCGGACAGACTATGGCTACACCTTC
CAIRGRTDYGYTF
>17|TRBJ2-2|TRBV11-2|NA|NA
TGTGCCAGCAGCTTGGGAGGGGGACGGCGGTGGACCGGGGAGCTGTTTTTT
CASSLGGGRRWTGELFF
>12|TRBJ2-1|TRBV20-1|NA|NA
TGCAGTGCTAAGAGGGGGGGCGATGAGCAGTTCTTC
CSAKRGGDEQFF
>13|TRBJ1-1|TRBV7-2|NA|few
TGTGCCAGCAGCTCGGGGCAGGAGACTGAAGCTTTCTTT
CASSSGQETEAFF
>14|TRBJ1-1|TRBV10-3|TRBD1|NA
TGTGCCACAGGCGGGGACAGGGGTCACACTGAAGCTTTCTTT
CATGGDRGHTEAFF